The 13 T cell receptor beta chains listed next were all sequenced from one sample in a study of tumor-infiltrating lymphocytes in oesophageal squamous cell carcinoma. Each CDR3 protein is one row after TCRdb ran MiXCR on the PCR reads. The sample shows about 12,000 distinct CDR3 sequences, around three fifths of them seen only once. The sequenced sample was esophageal tumor tissue. The receptor source for this set is a female donor with esophageal squamous cell carcinoma.

This rearrangement joins TRBV11-3 to TRBJ2-1; the D is unclear. The J call is doubtful: the DNA matches TRBJ2-7 better. The CDR3 runs 12 residues. Germline values: CDR1 SGHNT, CDR2 YENEEA. CDR3 region: CASSLDQREQYF. In DNA form, the CDR3 reads TGTGCCAGCAGCTTAGATCAGCGCGAGCAGTACTTC.

The chain combines TRBV30 with TRBJ2-4; possible D gene TRBD2, 6 bases. Near its end, the DNA agrees better with TRBJ2-5, so the J call may be wrong. Germline lookup yields CDR1 GTSNPN and CDR2 SVGIG (reference sequence). The CDR3 runs to 12 residues. The CDR3 loop reads CAWSAGGETQYF. CDR3 nucleotides: TGTGCCTGGAGTGCTGGAGGGGAGACCCAGTACTTC.

The chain links TRBV27 to TRBJ2-1, with TRBD2 matching 7 bases. This CDR3 spans 16 amino acids. CDR1 is MNHEY, CDR2 SMNVEV, per germline (reference sequence). V was clipped by 1 base and J by 6 bases; unmatched bases: 9. The CDR3 bases are TGTGCCAGCAGTTTATATCTGTCTAGCGGACGCAATGAGCAGTTCTTC. The encoded protein is CASSLYLSSGRNEQFF.

The V call is TRBV7-6, the J call TRBJ2-5; 7 nucleotides align to TRBD1. The CDR3 loop spans 11 amino acids. CDR1 and CDR2 from the germline V gene are SGHVS and FNYEAQ. The V segment lost 1 base and the J segment 11 bases; nucleotides outside the gene matches: 1. This CDR3 reads CASSLGGQQYF. Here the CDR3 DNA reads TGTGCCAGCAGCTTAGGGGGACAGCAGTACTTC.

This clonotype was observed at least ten times. The chain employs TRBV19 and TRBJ2-6, with 7 bases fitting TRBD2. The CDR3 consists of 15 residues. V shed 11 bases, J shed 0 bases, and the junction held 7 bases outside the gene matches. CDR1 is LNHDA, CDR2 SQIVND, per germline (reference sequence). Here the CDR3 reads CAAGGRDSGANVLTF. CDR3 sequence (DNA): TGTGCCGCCGGGGGGAGGGACTCTGGGGCCAACGTCCTGACTTTC.

Notes on this clonotype: Here the CDR3 omits its conserved ending phenylalanine or tryptophan, so a read error is the likely source. The DNA is left out, because the CDR3 cannot be placed on it with certainty; the CDR3 is given as TCRdb lists it. The rearrangement joins TRBV7-6 to TRBJ2-6; the D call in the table, TRBD1, was not verified against the DNA. The CDR3 sequence runs 17 residues, both termini included. Germline CDR1 SGHVS, CDR2 FNYEAQ. CDR3 sequence reads: CASSLGKTVYNEQFFGA.

This chain uses TRBV10-3 with TRBJ1-1; 9 bases match TRBD1. This CDR3 region has 13 residues. Germline CDR1 ENHRY, CDR2 SYGVKD. V lost 5 bases to trimming and J lost 3 bases; unmatched junction nucleotides: 1. CDR3: CAISWDRDTEAFF. DNA of the CDR3: TGTGCCATCAGTTGGGACAGGGACACTGAAGCTTTCTTT.

The chain has TRBV28 and TRBJ1-4; D is possibly TRBD1 (6 bases). The germline CDR1 and CDR2 sequences are MDHEN and SYDVKM. V lost 5 bases, J lost 1 base, and 8 bases lay in between. The CDR3 spans 14 residues. The CDR3 sequence: CASSTRGTNEKLFF. CDR3 nucleotide sequence: TGTGCCAGCAGTACCAGGGGAACTAATGAAAAACTGTTTTTT.

This clonotype was recorded many times. The limits of the CDR3 on the DNA are not certain, so only TCRdb's listed CDR3 is given. The gene calls are TRBV28 and TRBJ2-6; the table assigns TRBD1, which was not confirmed against the DNA. The germline V gene has CDR1 MDHEN and CDR2 SYDVKM. With termini counted, the CDR3 has 17 amino acids. CDR3 loop: CASRPYGLRVRGLHLRF.

The rearrangement links TRBV10-1 to TRBJ2-5; TRBD1 is a possible D gene (7 bases). Gene TRBJ2-7 matches the end of the DNA better, so the J call may be wrong. Germline assignment: CDR1 WNHNN and CDR2 SYGVQD (reference sequence). The CDR3 covers 13 residues. CDR3 bases: TGCGCCAGCGGGGGGACAGCTATCGCCGAGCAGTACTTC. The encoded protein is CASGGTAIAEQYF.

Many counts were recorded for this clonotype. The CDR3 does not end in the conserved phenylalanine or tryptophan, so this is likely a read error. No DNA is shown, since the ends of the CDR3 on it are uncertain; the CDR3 is the one TCRdb lists. The chain couples TRBV7-6 to TRBJ2-6. Germline CDR1 reads SGHVS; CDR2 reads FNYEAQ. The length of the CDR3 is 8 amino acids, counting both ends. This chain's CDR3 is CASSSIFS.

V usage is TRBV7-3 and J usage is TRBJ2-1, with D tentatively TRBD1 (8 bases). The germline V and J ends were trimmed by 5 bases and 4 bases, with 15 bases remaining between them. The germline V gene has CDR1 SGHTA and CDR2 FQGTGA. CDR3 length: 15 amino acids. CDR3 bases: TGTGCCAGCAGCCTACAGGGGGGGGGATACAATGAGCAGTTCTTC. This sequence encodes CASSLQGGGYNEQFF.

V and J are TRBV7-9 and TRBJ2-2, with D possibly called TRBD1 or TRBD2 (5 bases each). Germline-derived CDR1 and CDR2 are SEHNR and FQNEAQ (reference sequence). CDR3 length: 15 amino acids. Trimming pared 9 bases from V and 6 bases from J, leaving 20 bases between. DNA for the CDR3: TGTGCCAGTAGAAAGGTTGGGGGTCTGCCCGGGGAGCTGTTTTTT. This encodes CASRKVGGLPGELFF.